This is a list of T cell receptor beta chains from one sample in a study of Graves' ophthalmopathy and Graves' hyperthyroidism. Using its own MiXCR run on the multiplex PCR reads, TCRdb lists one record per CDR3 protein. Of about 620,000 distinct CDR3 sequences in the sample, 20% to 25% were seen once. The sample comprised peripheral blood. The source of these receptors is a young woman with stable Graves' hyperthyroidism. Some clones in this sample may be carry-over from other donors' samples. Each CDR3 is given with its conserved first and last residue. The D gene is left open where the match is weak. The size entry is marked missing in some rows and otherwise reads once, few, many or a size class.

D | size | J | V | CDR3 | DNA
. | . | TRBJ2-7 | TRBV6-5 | CASSYSIVHYEQYF | TGTGCCAGCAGTTACTCGATTGTTCACTACGAGCAGTACTTC
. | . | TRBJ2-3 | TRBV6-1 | CASSEVGYTQYF | TGTGCCAGCAGTGAAGTAGGGTATACGCAGTATTTT
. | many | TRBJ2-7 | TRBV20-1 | CSARGVANSYEQYF | TGCAGTGCTAGGGGGGTAGCGAACTCCTACGAGCAGTACTTC
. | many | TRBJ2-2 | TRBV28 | CASSSGTVGSGELFF | TGTGCCAGCAGCTCCGGGACGGTCGGGAGCGGGGAGCTGTTTTTT
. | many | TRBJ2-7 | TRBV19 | CASSAQDSTVEEQYF | TGTGCCAGTAGTGCCCAAGACAGTACAGTGGAGGAGCAGTACTTC
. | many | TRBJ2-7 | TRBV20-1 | CSAETPGGRGYEQYF | TGCAGTGCAGAGACCCCGGGGGGCAGGGGGTACGAGCAGTACTTC
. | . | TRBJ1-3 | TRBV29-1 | CSVGSGNTIYF | TGCAGCGTTGGATCCGGAAACACCATATATTTT
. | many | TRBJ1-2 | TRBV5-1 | CASSPLQGDGYTF | TGCGCCAGCAGCCCGCTACAGGGAGATGGCTACACCTTC
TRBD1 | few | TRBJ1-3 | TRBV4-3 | CASSEKRGTGSWNTIYF | TGCGCCAGCAGCGAAAAAAGAGGGACAGGGAGTTGGAACACCATATATTTT
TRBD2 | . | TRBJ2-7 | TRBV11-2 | CASSPRRLAGGPREQYF | TGTGCCAGCAGCCCCCGCCGACTAGCGGGAGGGCCGAGAGAGCAGTACTTC
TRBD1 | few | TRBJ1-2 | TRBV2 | CASGNSRGRSHGYTF | TGTGCCAGCGGGAACTCCAGGGGGCGCAGCCATGGCTACACCTTC
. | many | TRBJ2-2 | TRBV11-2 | CASSLDAVITGELFF | TGTGCCAGCAGCTTAGATGCGGTCATCACCGGGGAGCTGTTTTTT
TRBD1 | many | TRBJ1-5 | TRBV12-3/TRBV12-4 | CASSLGQGAGQPQHF | TGTGCCAGCAGTTTAGGCCAGGGGGCTGGTCAGCCCCAGCATTTT
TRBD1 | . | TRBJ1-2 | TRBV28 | CASTLRGQGKGYTF | TGTGCCAGCACCCTTAGGGGACAGGGGAAAGGCTACACCTTC
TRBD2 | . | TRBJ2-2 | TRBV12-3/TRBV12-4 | CASSSWVAGNTGELFF | TGTGCCAGCAGTTCGTGGGTAGCGGGAAACACCGGGGAGCTGTTTTTT
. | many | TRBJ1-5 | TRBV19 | CASIPARGEGQPQHF | TGTGCCAGTATCCCCGCTCGGGGGGAGGGTCAGCCCCAGCATTTT
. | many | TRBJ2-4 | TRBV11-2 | CASSLTFQRPGLNIQYF | TGTGCCAGCAGCTTAACCTTCCAACGGCCGGGGTTGAACATTCAGTACTTC
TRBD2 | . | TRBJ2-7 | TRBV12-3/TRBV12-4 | CASSLVSGVNEQYF | TGTGCCAGCAGTTTAGTTAGCGGGGTTAACGAGCAGTACTTC
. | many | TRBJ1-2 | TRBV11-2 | CASSLGQHYGYTF | TGTGCCAGCAGCTTAGGACAGCACTATGGCTACACCTTC
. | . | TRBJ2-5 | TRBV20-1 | CSATRTEETQYF | TGCAGTGCTACCCGCACCGAAGAGACCCAGTACTTC
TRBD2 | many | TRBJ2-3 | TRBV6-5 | CASSYRLAGSTDTQYF | TGTGCCAGCAGTTACCGACTAGCGGGGAGCACAGATACGCAGTATTTT
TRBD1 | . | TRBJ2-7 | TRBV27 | CASSGPGQGSIEQYF | TGTGCCAGCAGTGGCCCGGGACAGGGGAGTATCGAGCAGTACTTC
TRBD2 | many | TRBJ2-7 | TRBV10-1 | CASSELAGGEQYF | TGCGCCAGCAGTGAACTAGCGGGGGGTGAGCAGTACTTC
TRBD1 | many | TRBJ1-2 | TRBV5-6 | CASSPGTGAPDGYTF | TGTGCCAGCAGCCCCGGGACAGGGGCCCCTGATGGCTACACCTTC
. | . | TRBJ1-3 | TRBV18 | CASGLDGNTIYF | TGTGCCAGCGGGTTAGACGGAAACACCATATATTTT
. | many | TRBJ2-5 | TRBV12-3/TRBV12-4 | CASSLGGYRGWVQYF | TGTGCCAGCAGTTTAGGAGGGTATCGCGGTTGGGTCCAGTACTTC
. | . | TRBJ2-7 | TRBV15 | CATSRDEGTNYEQYF | TGTGCCACCAGCAGAGACGAAGGTACTAATTACGAGCAGTACTTC
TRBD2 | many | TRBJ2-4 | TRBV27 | CASSLWVSGGAKNIQYF | TGTGCCAGCAGTTTATGGGTTAGCGGGGGAGCCAAAAACATTCAGTACTTC
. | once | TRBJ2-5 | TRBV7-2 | CASSFAVRETQYF | TGTGCCAGCAGCTTTGCAGTACGGGAGACCCAGTACTTC
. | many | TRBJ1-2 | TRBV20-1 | CSAREGRKGYTF | TGCAGTGCTAGAGAAGGCAGGAAGGGCTACACCTTC
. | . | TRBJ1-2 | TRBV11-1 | CASSLGGGEFNYGYTF | TGTGCCAGCAGCTTAGGGGGTGGAGAGTTTAACTATGGCTACACCTTC
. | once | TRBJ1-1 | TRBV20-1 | CSARGPGVDTEAFF | TGCAGTGCTAGGGGTCCAGGGGTGGACACTGAAGCTTTCTTT
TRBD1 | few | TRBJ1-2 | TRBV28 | CASSLYRGGYTF | TGTGCCAGCAGTTTATACAGGGGAGGCTACACCTTC
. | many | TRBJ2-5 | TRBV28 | CASSLDRVGRDSGETQYF | TGTGCCAGCAGTTTAGATCGGGTAGGGCGGGATTCGGGAGAGACCCAGTACTTC
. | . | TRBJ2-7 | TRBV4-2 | CASSQGGGATHEQYF | TGTGCCAGCAGCCAAGGAGGGGGGGCCACCCACGAGCAGTACTTC
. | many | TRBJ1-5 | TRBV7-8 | CASSSTLGVGNQPQHF | TGTGCCAGCAGCTCTACCTTGGGGGTGGGCAATCAGCCCCAGCATTTT
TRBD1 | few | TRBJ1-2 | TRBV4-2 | CASSLAARPTGGSLWNYGYTF | TGTGCCAGCAGCCTTGCGGCCCGGCCGACAGGGGGCTCTCTTTGGAACTATGGCTACACCTTC
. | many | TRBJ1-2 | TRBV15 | CATSRDRESNYGYTF | TGTGCCACCAGCAGAGATCGAGAATCTAACTATGGCTACACCTTC
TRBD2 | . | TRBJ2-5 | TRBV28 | CASSLSSGRAIKTQYF | TGTGCCAGCAGTTTATCCAGCGGGAGGGCCATCAAGACCCAGTACTTC
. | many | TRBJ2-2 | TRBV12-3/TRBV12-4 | CASSSWANTGELFF | TGTGCCAGCAGTTCGTGGGCGAACACCGGGGAGCTGTTTTTT
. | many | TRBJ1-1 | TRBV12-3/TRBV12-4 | CASSSGQLTEAFF | TGTGCCAGCAGTTCCGGACAGCTCACTGAAGCTTTCTTT
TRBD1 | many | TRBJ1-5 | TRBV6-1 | CASSSNRGPTQPQHF | TGTGCCAGCAGTAGCAACAGGGGGCCCACTCAGCCCCAGCATTTT
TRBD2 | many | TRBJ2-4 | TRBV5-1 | CASSGGGGDIQYF | TGCGCCAGCAGCGGTGGTGGGGGGGACATTCAGTACTTC
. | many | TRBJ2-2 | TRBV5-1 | CASSLGRETGELFF | TGCGCCAGCAGCTTGGGCAGGGAGACCGGGGAGCTGTTTTTT
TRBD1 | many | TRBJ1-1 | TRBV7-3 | CASSLTFRDRANTEAFF | TGTGCCAGCAGCTTAACTTTCCGGGACAGGGCGAACACTGAAGCTTTCTTT
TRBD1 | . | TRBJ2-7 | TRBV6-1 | CASSPGTGILYEQYF | TGTGCCAGCAGTCCCGGGACAGGGATTCTATACGAGCAGTACTTC
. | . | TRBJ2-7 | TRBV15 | CATSRVGDNPYEQYF | TGTGCCACCAGCAGAGTTGGGGACAACCCCTACGAGCAGTACTTC
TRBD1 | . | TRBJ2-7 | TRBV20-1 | CSSLTGAYEQYF | TGCAGTTCACTAACAGGGGCCTACGAGCAGTACTTC
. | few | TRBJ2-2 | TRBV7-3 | CASSLMQGRDGELFF | TGTGCCAGCAGCTTAATGCAGGGGCGGGACGGGGAGCTGTTTTTT
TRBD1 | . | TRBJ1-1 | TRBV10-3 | CAISGPTGQRNTEAFF | TGTGCCATCAGTGGACCAACGGGACAGAGGAACACTGAAGCTTTCTTT
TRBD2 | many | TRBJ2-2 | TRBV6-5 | CASSKGLAGNTGELFF | TGTGCCAGCAGCAAGGGACTAGCGGGAAACACCGGGGAGCTGTTTTTT
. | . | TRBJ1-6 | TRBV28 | CASSLFAISASSSPLHF | TGTGCCAGCAGTTTATTCGCGATTTCGGCGTCTAGTTCACCCCTCCACTTT
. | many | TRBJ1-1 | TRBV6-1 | CASSEVFRNTEAFF | TGTGCCAGCAGTGAAGTGTTTCGGAACACTGAAGCTTTCTTT
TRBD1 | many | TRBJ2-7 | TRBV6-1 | CASSNRGAGWYEQYF | TGTGCCAGCAGCAACAGGGGAGCCGGTTGGTACGAGCAGTACTTC
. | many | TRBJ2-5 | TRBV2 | CASRLRIQETQYF | TGTGCCAGCAGACTGCGGATCCAAGAGACCCAGTACTTC
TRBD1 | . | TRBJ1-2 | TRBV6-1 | CASSEWTGTIFLGYTF | TGTGCCAGCAGTGAATGGACAGGCACTATTTTCTTAGGCTACACCTTC
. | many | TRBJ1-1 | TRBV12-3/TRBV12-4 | CASSRDRRNTEAFF | TGTGCCAGCAGTCGAGACAGGAGGAACACTGAAGCTTTCTTT
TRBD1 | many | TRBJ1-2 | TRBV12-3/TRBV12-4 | CASSGRDRADGYTF | TGTGCCAGCAGTGGACGGGACAGGGCGGATGGCTACACCTTC